Listed here are 8 T cell receptor beta chains from one sample, sequenced in a study of T cell responses to AZD1222 COVID-19 vaccine. Clones were read by immunoSEQ multiplex PCR, and TCRdb kept only the in-frame ones, dropping some. The sample holds around 62,000 clones, over 85% seen once. This sample comprised peripheral blood, obtained on day 0 of AZD1222 vaccination. The receptors stem from an adult in good health.

This chain links TRBV7-3 with TRBJ1-1; possible D gene TRBD1, 6 bases. The CDR3 length is 14 residues. Per the germline V gene, CDR1 is SGHTA and CDR2 is FQGTGA. The germline V and J ends were trimmed by 1 base and 1 base, with 7 bases remaining between them. The CDR3 DNA reads as TGTGCCAGCAGCTTAATGGGGGCGAACACTGAAGCTTTCTTT. Encoded protein: CASSLMGANTEAFF.

This chain connects TRBV10-1 to TRBJ2-1; 7 bases line up with TRBD1. Germline values: CDR1 WNHNN, CDR2 SYGVQD (reference sequence). V lost 5 bases and J lost 4; bases outside the gene matches: 5. The CDR3 loop spans 14 amino acids. CDR3 sequence: CASSRDSGYNEQFF. DNA for the CDR3: TGCGCCAGCAGTAGGGACAGTGGATACAATGAGCAGTTCTTC.

J is TRBJ1-2 and V is TRBV6-5, with D uncertain. Germline assignment: CDR1 MNHEY and CDR2 SVGAGI. CDR3 length equals 15 residues. With 6 bases removed from V and 0 bases from J, the gap between germline ends came to 14 bases. In nucleotides, the CDR3 is TGTGCCAGCAGACAGACCCCGTCAGCTAACTATGGCTACACCTTC. It encodes CASRQTPSANYGYTF.

The gene calls are TRBV19 and TRBJ1-1; 8 bases agree with TRBD1. Germline CDR1 is LNHDA and CDR2 is SQIVND (reference sequence). The CDR3 loop spans 15 amino acids. Unmatched junction bases numbered 4, after V lost 0 bases and J lost 4 bases. This chain's CDR3 is CASSIDRGQFTEAFF. The CDR3 coding sequence is TGTGCCAGTAGTATAGACAGGGGGCAATTCACTGAAGCTTTCTTT.

The chain has TRBV19 and TRBJ1-4, with D perhaps TRBD1 (5 bases). Germline V gene lookup returns CDR1 LNHDA and CDR2 SQIVND (reference sequence). V lost 5 bases to trimming and J lost 8 bases, with 15 bases between them. The CDR3 has 14 amino acids. Here the CDR3 DNA reads TGTGCCAGTAGTGCCCAGGGTAGTACGGAAAAACTGTTTTTT. Amino acid sequence: CASSAQGSTEKLFF. The whole variable domain, filled in from reference TRBV19 and TRBJ1-4, reads DGGITQSPKYLFRKEGQNVTLSCEQNLNHDAMYWYRQDPGQGLRLIYYSQIVNDFQKGDIAEGYSVSREKKESFPLTVTSAQKNPTAFYLCASSAQGSTEKLFFGSGTQLSVL.

Concerning this clone itself: This sample also contains other DNA sequences that code for the same CDR3. Here the CDR3 DNA reads TGTGCCTGGAGTGTACAGGGAAGTCAGCCCCAGCATTTT. This encodes CAWSVQGSQPQHF. The V and J genes are TRBV30 and TRBJ1-5; tentative D call: TRBD1 (6 bases). The CDR3 covers 13 residues. The germline V and J ends were trimmed by 0 bases and 6 bases, with 9 bases remaining between them. The germline gives CDR1 GTSNPN, CDR2 SVGIG (reference sequence).

V gene TRBV10-1 combines with J gene TRBJ2-1; D tentatively reads TRBD1 or TRBD2 (5 bases each). The CDR3 is 17 residues long. The germline V and J ends were trimmed by 2 bases and 0 bases, with 14 bases remaining between them. From germline, CDR1 is WNHNN and CDR2 SYGVQD (reference sequence). The CDR3 region is CASSEENPGSSYNEQFF. CDR3 sequence (DNA): TGCGCCAGCAGTGAGGAGAATCCAGGGAGCTCCTACAATGAGCAGTTCTTC.

The gene calls are TRBV7-7 and TRBJ1-1, with a weak D call TRBD1 (6 bases). The ends were cut back, 5 bases at V and 5 bases at J, with 21 bases in the middle. Germline V gene sequence: CDR1 SSHAT, CDR2 FNYEAQ (reference sequence). The CDR3 covers 16 residues. CDR3 sequence: CASSPKRGAGETEAFF. CDR3 nucleotide sequence: TGTGCCAGCAGCCCGAAACGGGGGGCCGGGGAGACTGAAGCTTTCTTT.